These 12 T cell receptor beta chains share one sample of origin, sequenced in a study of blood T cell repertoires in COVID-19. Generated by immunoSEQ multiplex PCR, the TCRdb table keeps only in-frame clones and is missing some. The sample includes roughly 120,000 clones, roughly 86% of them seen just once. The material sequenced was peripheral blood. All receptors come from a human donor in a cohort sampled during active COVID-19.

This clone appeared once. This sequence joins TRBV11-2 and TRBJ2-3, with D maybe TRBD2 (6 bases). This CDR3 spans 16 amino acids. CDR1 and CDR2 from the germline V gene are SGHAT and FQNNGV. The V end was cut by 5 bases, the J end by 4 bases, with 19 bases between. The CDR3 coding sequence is TGTGCCAGCAGCCTACTGGGCTCTAGCGCGCCAGATACGCAGTATTTT. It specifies CASSLLGSSAPDTQYF.

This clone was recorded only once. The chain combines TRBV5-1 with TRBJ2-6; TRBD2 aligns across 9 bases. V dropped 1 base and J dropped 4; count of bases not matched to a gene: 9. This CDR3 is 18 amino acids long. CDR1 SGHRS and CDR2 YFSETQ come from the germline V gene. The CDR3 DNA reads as TGCGCCAGCAGCTTGCTTTCGGGACTAGCAGGGGGGGCCAACGTCCTGACTTTC. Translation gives CASSLLSGLAGGANVLTF.

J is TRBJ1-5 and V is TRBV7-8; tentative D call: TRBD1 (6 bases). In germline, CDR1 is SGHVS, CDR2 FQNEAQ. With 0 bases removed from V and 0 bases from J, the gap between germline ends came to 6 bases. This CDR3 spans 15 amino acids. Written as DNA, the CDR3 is TGTGCCAGCAGCTTAGCAGGGGGTAGCAATCAGCCCCAGCATTTT. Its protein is CASSLAGGSNQPQHF. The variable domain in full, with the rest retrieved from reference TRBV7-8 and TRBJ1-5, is GAGVSQSPRYKVAKRGQDVALRCDPISGHVSLFWYQQALGQGPEFLTYFQNEAQLDKSGLPSDRFFAERPEGSVSTLKIQRTQQEDSAVYLCASSLAGGSNQPQHFGDGTRLSIL.

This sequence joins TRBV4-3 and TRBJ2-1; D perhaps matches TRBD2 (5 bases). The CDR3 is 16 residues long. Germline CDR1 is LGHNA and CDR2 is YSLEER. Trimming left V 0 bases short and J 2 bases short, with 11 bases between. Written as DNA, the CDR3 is TGCGCCAGCAGCCAAGATCTTTGGGAGACCTACAATGAGCAGTTCTTC. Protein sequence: CASSQDLWETYNEQFF.

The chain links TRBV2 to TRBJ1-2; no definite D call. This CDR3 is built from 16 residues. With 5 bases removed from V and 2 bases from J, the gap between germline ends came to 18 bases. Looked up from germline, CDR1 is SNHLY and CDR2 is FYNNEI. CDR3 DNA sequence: TGTGCCAGCAGTCCGACACAATCCCGGAACAACTATGGCTACACCTTC. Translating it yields CASSPTQSRNNYGYTF.

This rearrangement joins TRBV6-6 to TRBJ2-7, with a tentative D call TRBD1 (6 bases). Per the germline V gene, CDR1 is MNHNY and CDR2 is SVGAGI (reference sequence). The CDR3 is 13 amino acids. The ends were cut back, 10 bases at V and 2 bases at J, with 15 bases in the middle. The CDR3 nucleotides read TGTGCCATAAGCAGGGGAACTGCCTACGAGCAGTACTTC. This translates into CAISRGTAYEQYF.

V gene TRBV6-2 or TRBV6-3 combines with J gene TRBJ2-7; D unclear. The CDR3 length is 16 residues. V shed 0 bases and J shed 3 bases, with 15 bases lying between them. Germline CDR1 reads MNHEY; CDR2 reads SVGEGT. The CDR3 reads CASSYSVAAPNYEQYF. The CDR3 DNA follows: TGTGCCAGCAGTTACTCGGTTGCGGCCCCCAACTACGAGCAGTACTTC.

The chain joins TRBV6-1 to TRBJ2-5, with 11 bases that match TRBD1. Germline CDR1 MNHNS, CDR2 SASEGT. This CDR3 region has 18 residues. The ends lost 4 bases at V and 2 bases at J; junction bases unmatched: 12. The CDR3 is CASSVEGQGAGGQETQYF. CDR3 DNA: TGTGCCAGCAGTGTAGAAGGACAGGGGGCGGGGGGACAAGAGACCCAGTACTTC.

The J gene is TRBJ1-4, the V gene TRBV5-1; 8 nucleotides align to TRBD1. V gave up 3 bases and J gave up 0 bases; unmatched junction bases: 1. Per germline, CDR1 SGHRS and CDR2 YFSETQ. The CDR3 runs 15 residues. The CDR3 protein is CASSYRGATNEKLFF. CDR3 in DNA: TGCGCCAGCAGCTACAGGGGGGCAACTAATGAAAAACTGTTTTTT. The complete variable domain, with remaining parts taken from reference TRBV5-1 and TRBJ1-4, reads KAGVTQTPRYLIKTRGQQVTLSCSPISGHRSVSWYQQTPGQGLQFLFEYFSETQRNKGNFPGRFSGRQFSNSRSEMNVSTLELGDSALYLCASSYRGATNEKLFFGSGTQLSVL.

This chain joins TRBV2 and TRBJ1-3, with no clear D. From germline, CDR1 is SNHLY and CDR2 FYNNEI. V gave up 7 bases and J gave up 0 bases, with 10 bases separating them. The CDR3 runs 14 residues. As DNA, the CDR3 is TGTGCCAGCACAGGCCTGAGCTCTGGAAACACCATATATTTT. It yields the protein CASTGLSSGNTIYF.

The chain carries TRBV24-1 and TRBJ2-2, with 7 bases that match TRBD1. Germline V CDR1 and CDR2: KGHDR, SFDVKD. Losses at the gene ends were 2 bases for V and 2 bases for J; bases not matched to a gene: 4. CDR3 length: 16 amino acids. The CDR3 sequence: CATSDSGTVNTGELFF. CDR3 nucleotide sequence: TGTGCCACCAGTGATTCCGGGACAGTAAACACCGGGGAGCTGTTTTTT.

As DNA, the CDR3 is TGTGCCACCAGTGAGGACAGCAATGAGCAGTTCTTC. Its translation: CATSEDSNEQFF. The gene calls are TRBV24-1 and TRBJ2-1, with D possibly matching TRBD1 (6 bases). The length of the CDR3 is 12 residues. The V and J ends lost 4 bases and 6 bases respectively, with 6 bases between them. In germline, CDR1 is KGHDR, CDR2 SFDVKD.